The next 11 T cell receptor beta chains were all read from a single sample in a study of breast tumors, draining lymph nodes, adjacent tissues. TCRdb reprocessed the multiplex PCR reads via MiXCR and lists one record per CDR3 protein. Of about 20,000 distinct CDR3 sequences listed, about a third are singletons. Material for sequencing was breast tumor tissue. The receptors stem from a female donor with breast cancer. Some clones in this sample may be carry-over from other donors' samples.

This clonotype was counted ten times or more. As DNA, the CDR3 is TGTGCCAGCAGCTTTAGCGGGAGGGCCGGTAATGAGCAGTTCTTC. It encodes CASSFSGRAGNEQFF. The chain carries TRBV7-3 and TRBJ2-1; 11 nucleotides match TRBD2. From germline, CDR1 is SGHTA and CDR2 FQGTGA. V was clipped by 3 bases and J by 7 bases; unmatched bases: 5. This CDR3 comprises 15 residues.

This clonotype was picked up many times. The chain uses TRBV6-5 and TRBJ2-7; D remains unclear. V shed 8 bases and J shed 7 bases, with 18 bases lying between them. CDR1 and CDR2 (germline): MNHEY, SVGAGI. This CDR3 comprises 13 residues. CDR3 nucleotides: TGTGCCAGCTCCTCTGGAGACGTTGGGGAGCAGTACTTC. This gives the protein CASSSGDVGEQYF.

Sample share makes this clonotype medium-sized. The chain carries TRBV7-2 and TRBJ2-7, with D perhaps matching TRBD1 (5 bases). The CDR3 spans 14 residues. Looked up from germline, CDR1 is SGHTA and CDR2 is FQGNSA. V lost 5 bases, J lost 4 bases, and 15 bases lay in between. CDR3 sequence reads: CASSARVTVYEQYF. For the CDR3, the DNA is TGTGCCAGCAGCGCCAGGGTGACAGTATACGAGCAGTACTTC.

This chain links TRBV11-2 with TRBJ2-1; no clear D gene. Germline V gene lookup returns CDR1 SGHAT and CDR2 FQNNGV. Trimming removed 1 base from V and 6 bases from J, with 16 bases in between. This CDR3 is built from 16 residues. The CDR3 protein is CASSLVTAEGFNEQFF. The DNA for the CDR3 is TGTGCCAGCAGCTTAGTAACGGCGGAAGGGTTCAATGAGCAGTTCTTC.

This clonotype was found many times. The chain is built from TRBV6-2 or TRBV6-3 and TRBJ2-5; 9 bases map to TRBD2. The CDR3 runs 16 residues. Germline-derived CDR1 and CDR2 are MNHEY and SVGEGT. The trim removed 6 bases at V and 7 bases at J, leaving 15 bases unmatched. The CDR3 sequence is CASSSKPTSGGGTQYF. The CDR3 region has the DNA TGTGCCAGCAGCTCGAAGCCGACTAGCGGTGGAGGGACCCAGTACTTC.

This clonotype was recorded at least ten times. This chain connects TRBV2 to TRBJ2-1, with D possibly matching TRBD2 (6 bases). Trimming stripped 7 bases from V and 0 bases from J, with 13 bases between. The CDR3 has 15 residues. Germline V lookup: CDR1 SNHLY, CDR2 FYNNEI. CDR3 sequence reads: CASNERVGSYNEQFF. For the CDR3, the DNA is TGTGCCAGCAACGAGCGGGTCGGCTCCTACAATGAGCAGTTCTTC.

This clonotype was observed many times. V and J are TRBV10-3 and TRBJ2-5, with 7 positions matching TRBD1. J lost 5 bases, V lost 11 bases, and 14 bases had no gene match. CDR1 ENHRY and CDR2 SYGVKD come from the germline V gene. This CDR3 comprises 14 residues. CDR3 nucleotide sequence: TGTGCCGCCCGGGACAGTTCTACGTGGGAGACCCAGTACTTC. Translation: CAARDSSTWETQYF.

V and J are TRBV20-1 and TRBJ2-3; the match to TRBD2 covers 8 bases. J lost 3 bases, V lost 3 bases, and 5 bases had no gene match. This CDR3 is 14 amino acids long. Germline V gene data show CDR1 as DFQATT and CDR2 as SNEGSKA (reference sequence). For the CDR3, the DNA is TGCAGTGCTAGCTCGAGCGGGGGAACAGATACGCAGTATTTT. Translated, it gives CSASSSGGTDTQYF.

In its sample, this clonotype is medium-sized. CDR3 in DNA: TGTGCCAGTAGTATTGAACTAGGGGCTACCTACGAGCAGTACTTC. This sequence encodes CASSIELGATYEQYF. The V call is TRBV19, the J call TRBJ2-7; D possibly matches TRBD1 or TRBD2 (5 bases each). The germline V and J ends were trimmed by 3 bases and 2 bases, with 14 bases remaining between them. Germline V gene sequence: CDR1 LNHDA, CDR2 SQIVND (reference sequence). The CDR3 runs to 15 residues. The variable domain in full, completed from reference TRBV19 and TRBJ2-7, reads DGGITQSPKYLFRKEGQNVTLSCEQNLNHDAMYWYRQDPGQGLRLIYYSQIVNDFQKGDIAEGYSVSREKKESFPLTVTSAQKNPTAFYLCASSIELGATYEQYFGPGTRLTVT.

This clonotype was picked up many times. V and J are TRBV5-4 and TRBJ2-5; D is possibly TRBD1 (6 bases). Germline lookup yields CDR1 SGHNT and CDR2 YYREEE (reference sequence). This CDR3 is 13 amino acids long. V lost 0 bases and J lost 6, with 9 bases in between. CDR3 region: CASSLDREQTQYF. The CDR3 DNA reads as TGTGCCAGCAGCTTGGACAGGGAGCAGACCCAGTACTTC.

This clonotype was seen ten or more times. The chain's CDR3 is CASSMGRNYGYTF. The CDR3 coding sequence is TGTGCCAGTAGTATGGGACGGAACTATGGCTACACCTTC. The chain links TRBV19 to TRBJ1-2; TRBD1 might be the D (5 bases). CDR1 LNHDA and CDR2 SQIVND come from the germline V gene (reference sequence). V lost 3 bases to trimming and J lost 2 bases, with 7 bases between them. The CDR3 consists of 13 residues.